These 2 T cell receptor beta chains were all obtained from the same sample, sequenced in a study of T cell responses to AZD1222 COVID-19 vaccine. Libraries were prepared by immunoSEQ multiplex PCR; TCRdb keeps only in-frame clonotypes and omits some of them. The repertoire includes 120,000 or so clones, around 89% of them detected once, and 11% sits in the top ten. Sequenced here: peripheral blood, sampled on day 0 of MenACWY control vaccination. These receptors all come from an adult in good health.

The J gene is TRBJ2-1, the V gene TRBV5-1, with D possibly being TRBD2 (6 bases). CDR3 length: 15 residues. Trimming took off 4 bases at V and 5 bases at J, with 16 bases between the two ends. CDR1 SGHRS and CDR2 YFSETQ come from the germline V gene. CDR3 DNA: TGCGCCAGCAGCCAAGGTTCCGGGGGAAACAATGAGCAGTTCTTC. As protein: CASSQGSGGNNEQFF.

The chain uses TRBV4-1 and TRBJ1-5; TRBD1 might be the D (5 bases). CDR3 length: 15 amino acids. V was shortened by 4 bases and J by 3 bases, with 13 bases between the two germline ends. Per the germline V gene, CDR1 is MGHRA and CDR2 is YSYEKL. The CDR3 protein is CASSPTLGDNQPQHF. CDR3 coding DNA: TGCGCCAGCAGCCCGACGCTGGGGGACAATCAGCCCCAGCATTTT.